Following are 27 T cell receptor beta chains from one sample sequenced in a study of blood T cells in healthy people across ages. Alongside a J-beta primer mix, a sample-barcoded 5' primer served in a second PCR lasting roughly 6 to 12 cycles. TCRdb re-analysed the 5' RACE reads in MiXCR, keeping a single row per CDR3 protein. The sample shows more than 550,000 distinct CDR3 sequences, about 20% of them seen only once. Sequenced: blood. The receptors originated from a man aged 70-80 years in good health.

In its sample, this clonotype was seen a few times. This chain connects TRBV7-9 to TRBJ1-4; D might be TRBD1 (6 bases). CDR1 is SEHNR and CDR2 is FQNEAQ in the germline V gene (reference sequence). This CDR3 spans 17 amino acids. With 5 bases removed from V and 5 bases from J, the gap between germline ends came to 21 bases. DNA of the CDR3: TGTGCCAGCAGCCAATCCGGCCGTGGACAGAGGAATGAAAAACTGTTTTTT. It encodes CASSQSGRGQRNEKLFF.

CDR3 bases: TGCAGTGCTAGAGCGGGGACTACCGTCCATGAGCAGTTCTTC. Its protein is CSARAGTTVHEQFF. This chain connects TRBV20-1 to TRBJ2-1; TRBD2 aligns across 7 bases. From germline, CDR1 is DFQATT and CDR2 SNEGSKA (reference sequence). The CDR3 contains 14 residues. The junction had 8 bases not matched to a gene; V was cut back by 1 base and J by 8 bases.

There are a few counts of this clonotype. One end of the junction is discordant with germline, which a read error may explain. CDR3 sequence reads: CASSLERSYNSPLHF. CDR3 DNA sequence: TGTGCCAGCAGCTTAGAACGCTCCTATAATTCACCCCTCCACTTT. This sequence joins TRBV12-3 or TRBV12-4 and TRBJ1-6; no reliable D call. This CDR3 is built from 15 residues.

This clonotype was found a few times. The chain couples TRBV2 to TRBJ2-5, with 7 bases fitting TRBD1. The J segment lost 1 base and the V segment lost 8 bases, leaving 4 bases of the junction unmatched. This CDR3 is 13 amino acids long. The germline CDR1 and CDR2 sequences are SNHLY and FYNNEI. The CDR3 region has the DNA TGTGCCAGCGGACGGGACAGCCAAGAGACCCAGTACTTC. This encodes CASGRDSQETQYF.

This chain uses TRBV5-6 with TRBJ1-1; D gene unclear. CDR1 is SGHDT and CDR2 is YYEEEE in the germline V gene. The CDR3 spans 14 residues. The V and J ends lost 6 bases and 4 bases respectively, with 16 bases between them. CDR3 protein: CASTSLGRATEAFF. Here the CDR3 DNA reads TGTGCCAGCACCTCCCTAGGGAGGGCCACTGAAGCTTTCTTT.

Comment on this clonotype: This CDR3 is missing its conserved last phenylalanine or tryptophan, likely due to a read error. The rearrangement joins TRBV12-3 or TRBV12-4 to TRBJ2-4; 7 nucleotides agree with TRBD2. The CDR3 sequence is 15 residues long. V trimming: 5 bases; J trimming: 7 bases; junction bases outside the gene matches: 11. CDR3 DNA: TGTGCCAGCAGTCCGAAGTCGGGGGGATGGAACATTCAGTACCTC. Its protein is CASSPKSGGWNIQYL.

The rearrangement uses TRBV7-9 and TRBJ2-1; 7 nucleotides align to TRBD2. CDR3 length: 17 amino acids. V shed 0 bases and J 0 bases; nucleotides not matched to a gene: 5. Germline loops: CDR1 SEHNR, CDR2 FQNEAQ (reference sequence). CDR3 sequence (DNA): TGTGCCAGCAGCTTAGCTAGCGGGCTAAGCTCCTACAATGAGCAGTTCTTC. This sequence encodes CASSLASGLSSYNEQFF. The full variable domain, rest sourced from reference TRBV7-9 and TRBJ2-1, is DTGVSQNPRHKITKRGQNVTFRCDPISEHNRLYWYRQTLGQGPEFLTYFQNEAQLEKSRLLSDRFSAERPKGSFSTLEIQRTEQGDSAMYLCASSLASGLSSYNEQFFGPGTRLTVL.

The chain couples TRBV24-1 to TRBJ2-1; D might be TRBD1 (5 bases). The J call may be in error: the DNA end matches TRBJ2-5 better. Germline assignment: CDR1 KGHDR and CDR2 SFDVKD. This CDR3 has 14 amino acids. The CDR3 here is CATSDLQGKETQYF. In DNA form, the CDR3 reads TGTGCCACCAGTGATTTGCAGGGAAAAGAGACCCAGTACTTC.

Notes on this clonotype: The junction differs from germline at one of its ends, possibly a read error. The V call is TRBV10-3, the J call TRBJ1-5, with D tentatively TRBD1 (6 bases). Germline V CDR1 and CDR2: ENHRY, SYGVKD. The CDR3 sequence is 15 residues long. This chain's CDR3 is CAISESIQGNQPRHF. The CDR3 nucleotides are TGTGCCATCAGTGAGTCGATACAGGGCAATCAGCCCCGGCATTTT.

V gene TRBV5-1 combines with J gene TRBJ1-1; D gene ambiguous. Trimming removed 7 bases from V and 1 base from J, with 17 bases in between. The CDR3 is 15 residues long. Germline-derived CDR1 and CDR2 are SGHRS and YFSETQ. CDR3 nucleotides: TGCGCCAGCTCCAGGCTAAGCCCCGGGAACACTGAAGCTTTCTTT. This codes for CASSRLSPGNTEAFF.

The rearrangement links TRBV7-9 to TRBJ2-5; possibly TRBD2 for D (5 bases). This CDR3 has 14 residues. V gave up 1 base and J gave up 5 bases, with 11 bases separating them. Germline V gene data show CDR1 as SEHNR and CDR2 as FQNEAQ (reference sequence). CDR3 amino acids: CASSLGGIGETQYF. CDR3 DNA: TGTGCCAGCAGCTTAGGAGGGATTGGCGAGACCCAGTACTTC.

V and J are TRBV27 and TRBJ1-5, with no clear D. Trimming cost V 6 bases and J 5 bases, with 14 bases left between them. Per germline, CDR1 MNHEY and CDR2 SMNVEV (reference sequence). The CDR3 is 14 residues long. In DNA, the CDR3 is TGTGCCAGCAGCCAACTCGGAGGGCATCAGCCCCAGCATTTT. Protein product: CASSQLGGHQPQHF.

The rearrangement uses TRBV5-1 and TRBJ2-7, with a weak D call TRBD2 (6 bases). Germline CDR1 reads SGHRS; CDR2 reads YFSETQ. Deletions cut 7 bases from V and 1 base from J, with 12 bases between. The CDR3 has 13 residues. The CDR3 region is CASPSGGSYEQYF. The DNA of the CDR3 is TGCGCCAGCCCCTCCGGGGGATCCTACGAGCAGTACTTC.

CDR3 loop: CASSDGRALQETQYF. The CDR3 DNA reads as TGTGCCAGCAGCGACGGACGGGCTCTCCAAGAGACCCAGTACTTC. J is TRBJ2-5 and V is TRBV9; D unresolved. Germline CDR1 SGDLS, CDR2 YYNGEE. CDR3 size: 15 residues. Trimming removed 3 bases at V and 1 base at J, with 13 bases between. The full variable domain, rest sourced from reference TRBV9 and TRBJ2-5, is DSGVTQTPKHLITATGQRVTLRCSPRSGDLSVYWYQQSLDQGLQFLIQYYNGEERAKGNILERFSAQQFPDLHSELNLSSLELGDSALYFCASSDGRALQETQYFGPGTRLLVL.

In its sample, this clonotype was seen a few times. The V call is TRBV28, the J call TRBJ1-3; the D is unclear. This CDR3 has 15 amino acids. CDR1 is MDHEN and CDR2 is SYDVKM in the germline V gene. The ends were cut back, 2 bases at V and 0 bases at J, with 8 bases in the middle. CDR3 sequence (DNA): TGTGCCAGCAGTTTAGCGGGCCGCTCTGGAAACACCATATATTTT. Protein: CASSLAGRSGNTIYF.

The chain has TRBV4-1 and TRBJ2-1; D unresolved. V lost 1 base and J 0 bases, leaving 13 bases between the germline ends. The CDR3 length is 17 residues. Looked up from germline, CDR1 is MGHRA and CDR2 is YSYEKL. This CDR3 reads CASSQALRVSSYNEQFF. Here the CDR3 DNA reads TGCGCCAGCAGCCAAGCCTTAAGGGTTAGCTCCTACAATGAGCAGTTCTTC.

This clonotype was seen a handful of times. The junction shows a germline mismatch at one end, possibly a read error. This sequence joins TRBV7-2 and TRBJ2-4, with TRBD2 matching over 12 bases. Germline V gene lookup returns CDR1 SGHTA and CDR2 FQGNSA. This CDR3 is built from 16 residues. CDR3 bases: TGTGCCGGCAGCACGAGGACTAGCGGGGTTGGTAACATTCAGTACTTC. Residues: CAGSTRTSGVGNIQYF.

This clonotype was counted at least ten times. The rearrangement links TRBV6-6 to TRBJ1-4; D remains ambiguous. V was clipped by 1 base and J by 8 bases, with 2 bases between them. Germline lookup yields CDR1 MNHNY and CDR2 SVGAGI (reference sequence). The CDR3 length is 11 residues. Written as DNA, the CDR3 is TGTGCCAGCAGTTACTTGGAAAAACTGTTTTTT. Its protein is CASSYLEKLFF.

This clonotype was seen only a few times. The rearrangement links TRBV7-2 to TRBJ2-5; weak D call: TRBD1 (5 bases). CDR3 length: 15 amino acids. The germline V and J ends were trimmed by 3 bases and 1 base, with 12 bases remaining between them. CDR1 SGHTA and CDR2 FQGNSA come from the germline V gene. DNA for the CDR3: TGTGCCAGCAGCTTCTCTGGGGCAGGCCAAGAGACCCAGTACTTC. It encodes CASSFSGAGQETQYF.

This clonotype appeared a few times. V gene TRBV12-3 or TRBV12-4 combines with J gene TRBJ2-1; the D is unclear. The DNA end is a closer match to TRBJ2-5, so the J assignment may be wrong. The CDR3 loop spans 14 amino acids. CDR3 DNA sequence: TGTGCCAGCAGTGCTATCCCCTCCTGGGAGACCCAGTACTTC. Its protein is CASSAIPSWETQYF.

This clonotype was seen many times. This chain uses TRBV29-1 with TRBJ2-3, with 7 bases that match TRBD2. Looked up from germline, CDR1 is SQVTM and CDR2 is ANQGSEA. V was clipped by 4 bases and J by 4 bases; unmatched bases: 5. CDR3 size: 13 residues. The CDR3 reads CSVALGLADTQYF. The CDR3 DNA reads as TGCAGCGTTGCCCTCGGACTAGCAGATACGCAGTATTTT.

The rearrangement links TRBV24-1 to TRBJ2-1, with D possibly being TRBD2 (6 bases). V shed 2 bases and J shed 8 bases, with 12 bases lying between them. This CDR3 is 14 amino acids long. The germline CDR1 and CDR2 sequences are KGHDR and SFDVKD. The CDR3 region is CATSDYWRGDEQFF. The DNA of the CDR3 is TGTGCCACCAGTGATTACTGGAGGGGCGATGAGCAGTTCTTC.

The chain links TRBV2 to TRBJ1-4, with TRBD1 matching 9 bases. The length of the CDR3 is 18 residues. Germline V lookup: CDR1 SNHLY, CDR2 FYNNEI. The J segment lost 8 bases and the V segment lost 8 bases, leaving 21 bases of the junction unmatched. The DNA of the CDR3 is TGTGCCAGCCTTGGCCGAGCCCGGACCGGGACAGGGATAGAAAAACTGTTTTTT. Amino acid sequence: CASLGRARTGTGIEKLFF.

The rearrangement uses TRBV6-5 and TRBJ2-3; 9 bases align to TRBD1. In germline, CDR1 is MNHEY, CDR2 SVGAGI. The length of the CDR3 is 16 residues. Trimming cost V 2 bases and J 3 bases; bases outside gene matches: 6. This chain's CDR3 is CASSYRGQGKTDTQYF. The CDR3, as DNA: TGTGCCAGCAGTTACCGAGGACAGGGGAAGACAGATACGCAGTATTTT.

This sequence joins TRBV7-8 and TRBJ2-5, with D hard to call. The V gene's germline CDR1 is SGHVS and CDR2 FQNEAQ. This CDR3 spans 15 amino acids. V was clipped by 2 bases and J by 11 bases, with 21 bases between them. The CDR3 region is CASSLTWSGPGLQYF. The CDR3 DNA follows: TGTGCCAGCAGCTTAACCTGGTCTGGACCCGGCTTACAGTACTTC.

J is TRBJ2-5 and V is TRBV6-1; 7 nucleotides align to TRBD1. The J call may be faulty, since TRBJ2-1 better matches the DNA end. The germline CDR1 and CDR2 sequences are MNHNS and SASEGT. The CDR3 length is 14 residues. The CDR3 sequence: CASSGGTEGNEQFF. The CDR3 nucleotides read TGTGCCAGCAGCGGTGGGACAGAGGGCAATGAGCAGTTCTTC.

There are a few counts of this clonotype. The chain links TRBV27 to TRBJ1-1, with TRBD1 matching over 7 bases. The CDR3 is made up of 14 amino acids. Germline trimming cut 2 bases from V and 7 bases from J; bases unmatched to any gene: 7. Per germline, CDR1 MNHEY and CDR2 SMNVEV (reference sequence). The CDR3 here is CASSLMSGQLEAFF. The CDR3, as DNA: TGTGCCAGCAGTTTAATGTCGGGACAGCTTGAAGCTTTCTTT.